The sample holds a few counts of the clone carrying this T cell receptor (beta chain). Its antigen is currently unknown. J gave up 6 bases and V 4 bases, and 5 bases lay outside the gene matches. Germline lookup yields CDR1 MRHNA and CDR2 SNTAGT. The CDR3 has 15 residues. These data belong to a study of cytomegalovirus exposure and HLA in healthy donors. Researchers ran the PCR with 60 Vbeta and 13 Jbeta primers. TCRdb keeps only in-frame clones here, not all; method: immunoSEQ multiplex PCR. This table has 120,000 or so clones, more than 65% appearing once. Study observations and caveats: Further analysis was carried out later, and it showed several of the most significant clusters appearing linked to common viral pathogens. A later analysis revealed that TCR association rates differed between HLA loci, peaking at DRB1 and bottoming out at HLA-C.

J is TRBJ2-1 and V is TRBV6-4, with TRBD2 matching 11 bases. Sequenced sample: PBMCs. The source of this sequence is a man aged 18 to 30 in good health and CMV-seropositive. CDR3 protein: CASSGGTSGVNEQFF. DNA of the CDR3: TGTGCCAGCAGTGGAGGGACTAGCGGAGTCAATGAGCAGTTCTTC.